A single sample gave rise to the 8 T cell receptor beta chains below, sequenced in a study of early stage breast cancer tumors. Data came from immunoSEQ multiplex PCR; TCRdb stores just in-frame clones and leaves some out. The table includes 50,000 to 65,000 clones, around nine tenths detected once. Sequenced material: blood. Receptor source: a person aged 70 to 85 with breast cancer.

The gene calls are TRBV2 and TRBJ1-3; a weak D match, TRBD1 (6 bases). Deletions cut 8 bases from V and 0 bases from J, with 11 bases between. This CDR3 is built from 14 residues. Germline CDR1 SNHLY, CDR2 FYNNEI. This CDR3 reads CASAGASSGNTIYF. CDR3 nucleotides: TGTGCCAGCGCAGGGGCCAGCTCTGGAAACACCATATATTTT.

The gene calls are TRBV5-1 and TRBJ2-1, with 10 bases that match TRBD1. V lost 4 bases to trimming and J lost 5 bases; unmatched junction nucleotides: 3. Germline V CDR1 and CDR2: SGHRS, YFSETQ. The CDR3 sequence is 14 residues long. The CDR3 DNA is TGCGCCAGCAGCGCCGGGACAGGGGACAATGAGCAGTTCTTC. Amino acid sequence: CASSAGTGDNEQFF.

CDR3 sequence reads: CASRRPGGADEQYF. The CDR3 region has the DNA TGTGCCAGCAGACGCCCGGGGGGCGCGGACGAGCAGTACTTC. The J gene is TRBJ2-7, the V gene TRBV6-5, with D perhaps matching TRBD2 (7 bases). This CDR3 comprises 14 residues. Germline values: CDR1 MNHEY, CDR2 SVGAGI. The V end lost 6 bases, the J end lost 5 bases, and 17 bases lay between the germline ends.

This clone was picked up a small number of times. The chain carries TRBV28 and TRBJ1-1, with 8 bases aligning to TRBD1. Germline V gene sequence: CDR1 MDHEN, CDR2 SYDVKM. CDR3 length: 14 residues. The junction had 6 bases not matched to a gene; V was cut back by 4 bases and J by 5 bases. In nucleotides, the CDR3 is TGTGCCAGCAGTTCCGGACAGGGATGGACTGAAGCTTTCTTT. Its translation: CASSSGQGWTEAFF.

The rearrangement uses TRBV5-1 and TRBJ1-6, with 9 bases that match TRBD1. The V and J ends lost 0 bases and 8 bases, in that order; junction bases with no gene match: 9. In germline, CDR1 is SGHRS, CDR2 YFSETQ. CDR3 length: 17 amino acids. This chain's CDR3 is CASSLVSGQGKDSPLHF. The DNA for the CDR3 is TGCGCCAGCAGCTTGGTATCCGGACAGGGGAAGGATTCACCCCTCCACTTT.

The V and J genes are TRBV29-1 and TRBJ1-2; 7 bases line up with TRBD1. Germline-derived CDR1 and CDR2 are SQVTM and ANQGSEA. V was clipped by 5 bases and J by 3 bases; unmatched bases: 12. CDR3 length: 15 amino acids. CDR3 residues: CSVTQRWGTDYGYTF. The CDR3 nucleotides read TGCAGCGTTACGCAGCGCTGGGGGACAGACTATGGCTACACCTTC.

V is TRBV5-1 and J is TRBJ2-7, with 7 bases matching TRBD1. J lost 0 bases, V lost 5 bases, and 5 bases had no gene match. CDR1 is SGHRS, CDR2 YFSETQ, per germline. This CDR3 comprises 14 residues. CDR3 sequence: CASRQTGNSYEQYF. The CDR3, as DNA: TGCGCCAGCAGACAGACAGGGAACTCCTACGAGCAGTACTTC.

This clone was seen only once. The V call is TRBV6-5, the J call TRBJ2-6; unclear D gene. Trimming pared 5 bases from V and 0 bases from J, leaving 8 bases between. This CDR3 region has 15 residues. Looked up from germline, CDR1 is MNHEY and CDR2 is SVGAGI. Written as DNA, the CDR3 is TGTGCCAGCAGTAAGACAACCTCTGGGGCCAACGTCCTGACTTTC. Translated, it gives CASSKTTSGANVLTF.